This T cell receptor (beta chain) was captured by sequencing in a study of Ad26.COV2.S vaccination and SARS-CoV-2 variants. Study-level background: The COV1001 Ad26.COV2.S trial arm included the donor. Recipients of Ad26.COV2.S got it intramuscularly, once or twice 56 days apart. General study results and limits: Placebo recipients trailed vaccine recipients in spike-specific TCR breadth.

The CDR3 loop spans 16 amino acids. The V and J ends lost 4 bases and 2 bases respectively, with 16 bases between them. Per germline, CDR1 SGHRS and CDR2 YFSETQ. The treatment denotes: 15 to 20 received Ad26.COV2.S at low or high dose, single or two shots; 5 received placebo; per-sample allocation not given. Sampling was performed 63 days after the first vaccine or placebo injection. A Boston donor was an adult aged 18-55 years. This table comes from immunoSEQ multiplex PCR, and its TCRdb copy is limited to in-frame clones, with some not included. Among just over 350,000 clones listed, approximately 84% were seen once. Points on this clone: What it recognizes is unknown.

The chain has TRBV5-1 and TRBJ1-5; tentatively, D is TRBD1 (6 bases). The material sequenced was peripheral blood, taken in a trial of Ad26.COV2.S vaccine versus placebo. The clonotype originates from a person between 18 and 60 years old who received the Ad26.COV2.S COVID-19 vaccine or a placebo. The DNA for the CDR3 is TGCGCCAGCAGCCCCGAGGGGGGGGTGGGCAATCAGCCCCAGCATTTT. Residues: CASSPEGGVGNQPQHF. The variable domain in full, with the rest retrieved from reference TRBV5-1 and TRBJ1-5, is KAGVTQTPRYLIKTRGQQVTLSCSPISGHRSVSWYQQTPGQGLQFLFEYFSETQRNKGNFPGRFSGRQFSNSRSEMNVSTLELGDSALYLCASSPEGGVGNQPQHFGDGTRLSIL.